These 32 T cell receptor beta chains originate from one sample sequenced in a study of blood T cell repertoires in COVID-19. Here immunoSEQ multiplex PCR was the method, and the copy in TCRdb shows in-frame clones only, minus some. This table holds about 48,000 clones, about 83% found once. What was sequenced was peripheral blood. These TCRs come from a woman aged 55 to 70 with acute or convalescent COVID-19.

In DNA form, the CDR3 reads TGTGCCAGCCATAGGGGGACGAACACTGAAGCTTTCTTT. Its protein is CASHRGTNTEAFF. The V gene is TRBV12-3 or TRBV12-4, the J gene TRBJ1-1; D is possibly TRBD1 (6 bases). V shed 8 bases and J shed 1 base, with 11 bases lying between them. This CDR3 is built from 13 residues.

The V and J genes are TRBV6-5 and TRBJ1-4; no clear D. The CDR3 loop spans 14 amino acids. Trimming pared 0 bases from V and 8 bases from J, leaving 10 bases between. Germline assignment: CDR1 MNHEY and CDR2 SVGAGI. The CDR3 loop is CASSYSRGLEKLFF. CDR3 DNA: TGTGCCAGCAGTTACTCGAGAGGACTCGAAAAACTGTTTTTT.

The gene calls are TRBV27 and TRBJ1-6; D unclear. The CDR3 is made up of 14 amino acids. V gave up 0 bases and J gave up 11 bases, with 11 bases separating them. Germline-derived CDR1 and CDR2 are MNHEY and SMNVEV (reference sequence). The CDR3 DNA reads as TGTGCCAGCAGTTTATCGACGCGGTTGACACCCCTCCACTTT. It yields the protein CASSLSTRLTPLHF.

The genes are TRBV18 and TRBJ1-5; D may be TRBD1 (5 bases). This CDR3 is 14 amino acids long. V was pared by 5 bases and J by 8 bases, with 16 bases between. The germline V gene has CDR1 KGHSH and CDR2 LQKENI. CDR3 sequence (DNA): TGTGCCAGCTCATCTCGGAGGGGTGGGGAGCCCCAGCATTTT. Its translation is CASSSRRGGEPQHF.

The chain combines TRBV5-5 with TRBJ1-5; TRBD1 agrees at 10 bases. The CDR3 is made up of 16 amino acids. Germline-derived CDR1 and CDR2 are SGHKS and YYEKEE (reference sequence). The V segment lost 0 bases and the J segment 7 bases; nucleotides outside the gene matches: 7. The DNA for the CDR3 is TGTGCCAGCAGCTTGGCGGGACAGGGGAGTCGACAGCCCCAGCATTTT. Its protein is CASSLAGQGSRQPQHF.

This chain links TRBV6-5 with TRBJ1-2; 10 positions match TRBD1. Unmatched junction bases numbered 6, after V lost 6 bases and J lost 2 bases. CDR3 length: 15 residues. Looked up from germline, CDR1 is MNHEY and CDR2 is SVGAGI. The CDR3 region has the DNA TGTGCCAGCAGGGACAGGGGGGGACAAAACTATGGCTACACCTTC. It specifies CASRDRGGQNYGYTF.

The CDR3 DNA is TGTGCCAGCAGCCAACTGGGAGAGTCGAAAAACATTCAGTACTTC. Amino acid sequence: CASSQLGESKNIQYF. J is TRBJ2-4 and V is TRBV4-2; TRBD2 might be the D (5 bases). The germline V and J ends were trimmed by 2 bases and 4 bases, with 12 bases remaining between them. Germline CDR1 LGHNA, CDR2 YNFKEQ. The CDR3 covers 15 residues.

The rearrangement joins TRBV11-3 to TRBJ2-6; TRBD1 matches 9 bases. There are 17 residues in the CDR3. Trimming took 5 bases from V and 2 from J; bases not matched to a gene: 7. In germline, CDR1 is SGHNT, CDR2 YENEEA. CDR3 sequence reads: CASSPGQGDPGANVLTF. As DNA, the CDR3 is TGTGCCAGCAGCCCGGGACAGGGTGACCCTGGGGCCAACGTCCTGACTTTC.

CDR3 DNA sequence: TGCGCCAGCAGCCAAGCCCCCGGGCAAGAGACCCAGTACTTC. Amino acids: CASSQAPGQETQYF. This chain connects TRBV4-1 to TRBJ2-5; no firm D call. The CDR3 totals 14 residues. The germline V and J ends were trimmed by 1 base and 2 bases, with 8 bases remaining between them. The germline V gene encodes CDR1 MGHRA and CDR2 YSYEKL.

Here the CDR3 reads CASSSDILSSYEQYF. The CDR3 DNA reads TGCGCCAGCAGCTCTGACATACTGAGCTCCTACGAGCAGTACTTC. The chain is built from TRBV5-1 and TRBJ2-7; D is ambiguous. V lost 3 bases, J lost 0 bases, and 13 bases lay in between. This CDR3 has 15 amino acids. Germline V gene lookup returns CDR1 SGHRS and CDR2 YFSETQ.

The chain couples TRBV6-5 to TRBJ2-7; D perhaps matches TRBD1 (5 bases). Germline loops: CDR1 MNHEY, CDR2 SVGAGI. V was pared by 5 bases and J by 3 bases, with 14 bases between. The CDR3 consists of 14 residues. CDR3 region: CASSLGQKLYEQYF. The CDR3 bases are TGTGCCAGCAGTCTAGGACAAAAACTCTACGAGCAGTACTTC.

This chain uses TRBV11-3 with TRBJ2-1; 9 nucleotides align to TRBD1. CDR1 is SGHNT and CDR2 is YENEEA in the germline V gene. This CDR3 is built from 19 residues. The V gene end was trimmed by 4 bases and the J gene end by 6 bases; junction bases not matched to a gene: 19. For the CDR3, the DNA is TGTGCCAGCAGCTCCCCCAAACTAACCGGGACAGGGTCCGGCAATGAGCAGTTCTTC. It translates to CASSSPKLTGTGSGNEQFF.

This clone appeared once. The chain couples TRBV7-9 to TRBJ2-2, with D possibly matching TRBD2 (5 bases). Germline CDR1 is SEHNR and CDR2 is FQNEAQ (reference sequence). CDR3 length: 14 residues. Deletions cut 7 bases from V and 0 bases from J, with 9 bases between. For the CDR3, the DNA is TGTGCCAGCACCAACGGGGCGAACACCGGGGAGCTGTTTTTT. Protein sequence: CASTNGANTGELFF.

This sequence joins TRBV19 and TRBJ2-1; the D gene is possibly TRBD1 (6 bases). The CDR3 consists of 13 residues. Trimming left V 7 bases short and J 5 bases short, with 12 bases between. Looked up from germline, CDR1 is LNHDA and CDR2 is SQIVND (reference sequence). The CDR3 DNA sequence: TGTGCCAGTAATACAGGGCGACACAATGAGCAGTTCTTC. It yields the protein CASNTGRHNEQFF.

The genes are TRBV19 and TRBJ2-5; 9 positions agree with TRBD2. The CDR3 sequence is 17 residues long. Germline-derived CDR1 and CDR2 are LNHDA and SQIVND (reference sequence). V was clipped by 2 bases and J by 0 bases; unmatched bases: 7. CDR3 protein: CASSINPSGAYQETQYF. The CDR3 DNA sequence: TGTGCCAGTAGTATAAACCCTAGCGGGGCTTACCAAGAGACCCAGTACTTC.

The rearrangement uses TRBV5-1 and TRBJ2-6; no definite D call. Trimming cost V 0 bases and J 2 bases, with 6 bases left between them. Germline lookup yields CDR1 SGHRS and CDR2 YFSETQ. This CDR3 has 15 amino acids. The CDR3 loop is CASSLAPTGANVLTF. Written as DNA, the CDR3 is TGCGCCAGCAGCTTGGCCCCCACTGGGGCCAACGTCCTGACTTTC.

The chain combines TRBV7-2 with TRBJ2-1; D is perhaps TRBD1 (6 bases). The germline gives CDR1 SGHTA, CDR2 FQGNSA. V was trimmed by 5 bases and J by 9 bases, leaving 17 bases between them. The CDR3 sequence is 14 residues long. CDR3 sequence (DNA): TGTGCCAGCAGCCTTAGGGGGACGATGGGTGAGCAGTTCTTC. Its translation: CASSLRGTMGEQFF.

The CDR3 reads CASSELGTGEETQYF. The CDR3 coding sequence is TGTGCCAGCAGTGAGCTTGGGACAGGAGAAGAGACCCAGTACTTC. The chain uses TRBV25-1 and TRBJ2-5, with 8 nucleotides matching TRBD1. Germline CDR1 is MGHDK and CDR2 is SYGVNS. Germline trimming cut 3 bases from V and 3 bases from J; bases unmatched to any gene: 6. This CDR3 is 15 amino acids long.

V and J are TRBV5-1 and TRBJ2-2; D is uncertain. This CDR3 contains 13 residues. Germline CDR1 reads SGHRS; CDR2 reads YFSETQ. V was clipped by 4 bases and J by 4 bases, with 8 bases between them. CDR3 in DNA: TGCGCCAGCAGCCCCCTTTTCACCGGGGAGCTGTTTTTT. This translates into CASSPLFTGELFF.

The V gene is TRBV5-1, the J gene TRBJ1-1, with a tentative D call TRBD1 (5 bases). CDR1 and CDR2 (germline): SGHRS, YFSETQ. The CDR3 contains 14 residues. V shed 1 base and J shed 5 bases, with 12 bases lying between them. The CDR3 nucleotides are TGCGCCAGCAGCTTGTGGGGGGAGAAAACTGAAGCTTTCTTT. Translated: CASSLWGEKTEAFF.

DNA for the CDR3: TGTGCCAGCAGCCCACGGGTGGATGGCTACACCTTC. This gives the protein CASSPRVDGYTF. This sequence joins TRBV6-5 and TRBJ1-2, with D unresolved. The V end lost 6 bases, the J end lost 6 bases, and 11 bases lay between the germline ends. The CDR3 extends over 12 amino acids. From germline, CDR1 is MNHEY and CDR2 SVGAGI.

The V call is TRBV5-1, the J call TRBJ1-2, with 7 nucleotides matching TRBD1. The CDR3 has 14 amino acids. CDR1 SGHRS and CDR2 YFSETQ come from the germline V gene. Trimming removed 2 bases from V and 3 bases from J; junction bases left unmatched: 4. The CDR3 region is CASSFNRGDYGYTF. The DNA for the CDR3 is TGCGCCAGCAGCTTCAACAGGGGTGACTATGGCTACACCTTC.

The V call is TRBV5-1, the J call TRBJ1-2; the match to TRBD1 covers 7 bases. The length of the CDR3 is 12 residues. Germline trimming cut 6 bases from V and 2 bases from J; bases unmatched to any gene: 1. From germline, CDR1 is SGHRS and CDR2 YFSETQ. The CDR3 here is CASTGGNYGYTF. CDR3 DNA sequence: TGCGCCAGCACAGGGGGGAACTATGGCTACACCTTC.

CDR3 protein: CASSFTIIAGAIYNEQFF. The CDR3 nucleotides are TGTGCCAGCAGCTTCACCATCATAGCGGGAGCCATCTACAATGAGCAGTTCTTC. The chain couples TRBV7-2 to TRBJ2-1; 9 bases agree with TRBD2. The CDR3 covers 18 residues. Trimming took 3 bases from V and 3 from J; bases not matched to a gene: 12. Germline CDR1 reads SGHTA; CDR2 reads FQGNSA.

CDR3 loop: CASSIGGGQHF. DNA of the CDR3: TGTGCCAGTAGTATCGGGGGGGGCCAGCATTTT. The rearrangement joins TRBV19 to TRBJ1-5; D may be TRBD1 (5 bases). Deletions cut 3 bases from V and 12 bases from J, with 9 bases between. CDR1 and CDR2 from the germline V gene are LNHDA and SQIVND (reference sequence). The CDR3 contains 11 residues.

V and J are TRBV13 and TRBJ2-7; 15 bases map to TRBD2. The CDR3 totals 15 residues. Unmatched junction bases numbered 1, after V lost 3 bases and J lost 4 bases. Germline V gene sequence: CDR1 PRHDT, CDR2 FYEKMQ (reference sequence). This CDR3 is CASSFGTSGGYEQYF. The CDR3 DNA sequence: TGTGCCAGCAGCTTCGGGACTAGCGGGGGGTACGAGCAGTACTTC.

The V call is TRBV5-5, the J call TRBJ2-3; 8 bases match TRBD1. CDR1 is SGHKS and CDR2 is YYEKEE in the germline V gene (reference sequence). V trimming: 2 bases; J trimming: 7 bases; junction bases outside the gene matches: 12. CDR3 length equals 16 residues. The CDR3 DNA follows: TGTGCCAGCAGCTTATTAGATCAGGGGGCGTTGTATACGCAGTATTTT. It specifies CASSLLDQGALYTQYF.

The rearrangement joins TRBV3-1 (or the pseudogene TRBV3-2) to TRBJ2-1; a possible D gene is TRBD2 (6 bases). Trimming shortened V by 9 bases and J by 6 bases, and 15 bases separated the two germline ends. There are 13 residues in the CDR3. CDR1 and CDR2 (germline): LGHDT, YNNKEL (reference sequence). Here the CDR3 reads CASRPGVANEQFF. DNA for the CDR3: TGTGCCAGTCGCCCGGGGGTAGCCAATGAGCAGTTCTTC.

This clone was seen a single time. A junction end diverges from the germline sequence, so it may reflect a read error. This chain uses TRBV7-7 with TRBJ2-1; tentatively, D is TRBD2 (6 bases). Germline V gives CDR1 SSHAT, CDR2 FNYEAQ (reference sequence). CDR3 size: 13 residues. The CDR3 DNA follows: TGTGCTAGCAGCTTAGGTAGCGGAGGGGAGCAGTTCTTC. It specifies CASSLGSGGEQFF.

The CDR3: CASSLVGGNSYEQYF. DNA of the CDR3: TGTGCCAGCAGCTTAGTAGGCGGGAACTCCTACGAGCAGTACTTC. The chain has TRBV7-8 and TRBJ2-7; possibly TRBD2 for D (6 bases). Germline V lookup: CDR1 SGHVS, CDR2 FQNEAQ. Between the trimmed V and J ends, which lost 1 base and 0 bases, there was a span of 10 bases. The length of the CDR3 is 15 residues.

The CDR3 DNA sequence: TGTGCCTGGAACTCCGGACTAGCGGTCCAAAAAACCTACGAGCAGTACTTC. Its translation: CAWNSGLAVQKTYEQYF. The rearrangement uses TRBV30 and TRBJ2-7; 10 nucleotides align to TRBD2. The CDR3 is 17 residues long. Germline trimming cut 4 bases from V and 2 bases from J; bases unmatched to any gene: 14. Germline V gene data show CDR1 as GTSNPN and CDR2 as SVGIG (reference sequence). Variable domain in full (rest from reference TRBV30 and TRBJ2-7): SQTIHQWPATLVQPVGSPLSLECTVEGTSNPNLYWYRQAAGRGLQLLFYSVGIGQISSEVPQNLSASRPQDRQFILSSKKLLLSDSGFYLCAWNSGLAVQKTYEQYFGPGTRLTVT.

The chain recombines TRBV6-5 with TRBJ1-2; D unclear. Trimming left V 6 bases short and J 4 bases short, with 9 bases between. Germline V lookup: CDR1 MNHEY, CDR2 SVGAGI. The CDR3 consists of 12 residues. The CDR3 sequence: CASSLGGYGYTF. CDR3 sequence (DNA): TGTGCCAGCAGCCTCGGAGGCTATGGCTACACCTTC.